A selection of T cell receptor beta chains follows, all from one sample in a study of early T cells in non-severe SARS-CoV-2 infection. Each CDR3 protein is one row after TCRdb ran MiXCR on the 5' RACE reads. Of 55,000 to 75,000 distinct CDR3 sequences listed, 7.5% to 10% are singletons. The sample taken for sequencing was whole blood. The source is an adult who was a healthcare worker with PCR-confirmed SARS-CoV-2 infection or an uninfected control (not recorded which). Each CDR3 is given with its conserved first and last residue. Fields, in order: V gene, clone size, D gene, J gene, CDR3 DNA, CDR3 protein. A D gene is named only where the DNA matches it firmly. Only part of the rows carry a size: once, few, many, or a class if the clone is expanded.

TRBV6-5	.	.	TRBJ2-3	TGTGCCAGCAGGCTTGGGGGGGCGGCAGATACGCAGTATTTT	CASRLGGAADTQYF
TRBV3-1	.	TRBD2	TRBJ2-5	TGTGCCAGCAGCCAAGCGGGGGGGCCGGAAGAGACCCAGTACTTC	CASSQAGGPEETQYF
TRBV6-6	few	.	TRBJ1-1	TGTGCCAGCAGTGAATCAGGGTCCGGGCGCACTGAAGCTTTCTTT	CASSESGSGRTEAFF
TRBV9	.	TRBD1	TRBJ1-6	TGTGCCAGCAGCGAGGGACAGAATAATTCACCCCTCCACTTT	CASSEGQNNSPLHF
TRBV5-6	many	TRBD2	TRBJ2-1	TGTGCCAGCAGCTTGACTAGCGGGGGGCTAGTCGATGAGCAGTTCTTC	CASSLTSGGLVDEQFF
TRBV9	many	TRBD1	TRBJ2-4	TGTGCCAGCAGCGTACAGGGGGCGCCCCGTGACATTCAGTACTTC	CASSVQGAPRDIQYF
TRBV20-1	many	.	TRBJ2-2	TGCAGTGCTAGACTCGACAGGTCGAACACCGGGGAGCTGTTTTTT	CSARLDRSNTGELFF
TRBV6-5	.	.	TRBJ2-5	TGTGCCAGCTCGCAAGGCCAAGAGACCCAGTACTTC	CASSQGQETQYF
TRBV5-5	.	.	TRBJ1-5	TGTGCCAGCAGCTTGGCCGCAGGGAGCAATCAGCCCCAGCATTTT	CASSLAAGSNQPQHF
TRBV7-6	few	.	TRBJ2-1	TGTGCCAGCAGCTTAGCGCCGGACGGGGCCTACAATGAGCAGTTCTTC	CASSLAPDGAYNEQFF
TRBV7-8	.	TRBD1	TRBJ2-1	TGTGCCAGCAGCTTAGTATGGGACAGGGCCTCCAATGAGCAGTTCTTC	CASSLVWDRASNEQFF
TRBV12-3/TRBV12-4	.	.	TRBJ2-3	TGTGCCAGCAGCCAAACTAACCAGGGAAATACGCAGTATTTT	CASSQTNQGNTQYF
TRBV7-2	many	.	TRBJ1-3	TGTGCCAGCAGCAGGGACGGCTCCTCTGGAAACACCATATATTTT	CASSRDGSSGNTIYF
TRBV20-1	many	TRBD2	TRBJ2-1	TGCAGTGCACTCGGACCGAACAAGCGGGGCCAGTTCTTC	CSALGPNKRGQFF
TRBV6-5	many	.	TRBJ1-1	TGTGCCAGCAGTTGGGAGGGGAACACTGAAGCTTTCTTT	CASSWEGNTEAFF
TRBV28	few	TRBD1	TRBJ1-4	TGTGCCAGCAGTCTAGGGACAGGGGGCGACATTAATGAAAAACTGTTTTTT	CASSLGTGGDINEKLFF
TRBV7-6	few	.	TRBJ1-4	TGTGCCAGCAGTGCCCGGGGCGGTGAAAAACTGTTTTTT	CASSARGGEKLFF
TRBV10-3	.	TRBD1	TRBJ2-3	TGTGCCATCAGTGGGCGGGACAGGGGGCGATTAGATACGCAGTATTTT	CAISGRDRGRLDTQYF
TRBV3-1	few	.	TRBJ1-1	TGTGCCAGCAGCCAAGTGTCTTCCAACACTGAAGCTTTCTTT	CASSQVSSNTEAFF
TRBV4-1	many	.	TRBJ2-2	TGCGCCAGCAGCCTAAGAGTAGGGGGGAACACCGGGGAGCTGTTTTTT	CASSLRVGGNTGELFF
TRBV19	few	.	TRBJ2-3	TGTGCCAGTAAGATGGGCAGGAATCATGTCACAGATACGCAGTATTTT	CASKMGRNHVTDTQYF
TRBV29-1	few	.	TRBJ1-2	TGCAGCGTTGAAGATGGCAGGGGCCGGAACTATGGCTACACCTTC	CSVEDGRGRNYGYTF
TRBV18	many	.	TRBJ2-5	TGTGCCAGCTCCCGCAATCAAGAGACCCAGTACTTC	CASSRNQETQYF
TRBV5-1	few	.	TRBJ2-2	TGCGCCAGCAGCTTGGCCCTGACAGCCACGAACACCGGGGAGCTGTTTTTT	CASSLALTATNTGELFF
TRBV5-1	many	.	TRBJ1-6	TGCGCCAGTCACACGTCGGGACCGGAGAATTCACCCCTCCACTTT	CASHTSGPENSPLHF
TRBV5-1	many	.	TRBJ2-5	TGCGCCAGCAGCTTGGAGGGACGCGGAGAGACCCAGTACTTC	CASSLEGRGETQYF
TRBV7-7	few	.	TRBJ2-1	TGTGCCAGCAGCTTAAGTCTCGGCTTCTACAATGAGCAGTTCTTC	CASSLSLGFYNEQFF
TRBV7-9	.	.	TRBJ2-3	TGTTCCAGCAGCCCGTCGCAGGTCACAGATACGCAGTATTTT	CSSSPSQVTDTQYF
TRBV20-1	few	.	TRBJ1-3	TGCAGTGCAAGACGGATATCTGGAAACACCATATATTTT	CSARRISGNTIYF
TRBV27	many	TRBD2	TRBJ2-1	TGTGCCAGCAGTTTTCAACTAGCGGGGGGGTACAATGAGCAGTTCTTC	CASSFQLAGGYNEQFF